This T cell receptor (beta chain) derives from a study of blood T cell repertoires in COVID-19. Study-wide context: Sources were T cells, B-cell-depleted T cells, or PBMCs; the material itself was cDNA or gDNA.

Germline CDR1 and CDR2: SGDLS and YYNGEE. The CDR3 extends over 15 amino acids. V gave up 2 bases and J gave up 1 base; unmatched junction bases: 2. This clone was seen once. Original handling: Nucleated cell number was recorded as an estimate derived from reference gene primer amplification. Sequencing was performed with immunoSEQ multiplex PCR; in TCRdb, only in-frame clones are kept and a portion is missing. The DNA was the basis for D and trimming; V, J and clone size are from that table. In the table there are some 150,000 clones, 88% of which are singletons. The V gene is TRBV9, the J gene TRBJ2-4; TRBD2 agrees at 8 bases. The source material was peripheral blood. The TCR comes from a human donor in a cohort sampled during active COVID-19. This chain's CDR3 is CASSVSGNAKNIQYF. CDR3 DNA sequence: TGTGCCAGCAGCGTTAGCGGGAACGCCAAAAACATTCAGTACTTC.